These T cell receptor beta chains were read from a single sample in a study of response to subunit inactivated influenza vaccine. From the RT-PCR reads, TCRdb called clonotypes with MiXCR, one entry per CDR3 protein. This sample has about 700,000 distinct CDR3 sequences, with 15% to 17% found just once. The material sequenced was PBMCs from blood, taken 11 to 12 days after vaccination. All receptors come from a man over 45 who received an inactivated influenza vaccine. Both conserved end residues are part of each CDR3. Fields, in order: V gene, CDR3 length, CDR3 protein.

TRBV7-2,13,CASSLGTRLEQYF
TRBV5-1,14,CASSDGVSGNTIYF
TRBV12-3/TRBV12-4,15,CASRGTSGHTDTQYF
TRBV7-2,13,CASSSQGLYEQYF
TRBV2,18,CASRPGLLGLAGVGTQYF
TRBV7-2,17,CASSFAWSSGSTYEQYF
TRBV20-1,14,CSARQGPMNTEAFF
TRBV28,15,CASSILAGWGETQYF
TRBV23-1,18,CASSQGLAVANTPYEQYF
TRBV10-3,17,CAIRRGRGQANTGELFF
TRBV12-3/TRBV12-4,14,CASSFRDVADTQYF
TRBV12-3/TRBV12-4,15,CASSFTTGQKETQYF
TRBV12-3/TRBV12-4,14,CASSPSGLSYEQYF
TRBV4-3,15,CASSQDLWSSYEQYF
TRBV23-1,17,CASSQNSWTGEYNEQFF
TRBV29-1,12,CSVKIPNEKLFF
TRBV4-2,22,CASSQRQGSRLAGTQFKNIQYF
TRBV7-2,14,CASSLGTDHHEAFF
TRBV5-1,14,CASSFGGPGQGYTF
TRBV15,17,CATSRDKTGRARETQYF
TRBV19,15,CASSMEAGGYNEQFF
TRBV5-6,17,CASSSLTPGTLNEKLFF
TRBV18,14,CASSPDGHGYEQYF
TRBV7-2,14,CASSLSRGADTQYF
TRBV5-1,15,CASSRGQVTTYEQYF
TRBV7-9,12,CASSLMGSPLHF
TRBV11-2,17,CASSLVGTGAIRNTQYF
TRBV7-2,13,CASSQQQGNEQYF
TRBV6-5,15,CASSYHQGTNEKLFF
TRBV18,14,CASSPNLRADEQFF
TRBV4-1,14,CASSQVTVYNEQFF
TRBV6-1,15,CASSEAQFRHSPLHF
TRBV5-1,14,CASSPRTVNTEAFF
TRBV7-9,17,CASSLELAGGTSYEQYF
TRBV5-1,17,CASSFSQVGDVNSPLHF
TRBV5-1,16,CASSPGTGLVNTEAFF
TRBV19,11,CASRLGTEAFF
TRBV4-2,15,CASSQEVGAPLGYTF
TRBV2,14,CASNAGSYNSPLHF
TRBV29-1,15,CSVGFLADSRETQYF
TRBV4-2,14,CASSQDLGYQPQHF
TRBV12-3/TRBV12-4,16,CASNQGLAYSTDTQYF
TRBV18,16,CASSPRQVSGANVLTF
TRBV7-3,14,CASSTTGGRDTQYF